These 23 T cell receptor beta chains share one sample of origin, sequenced in a study of cytomegalovirus exposure and HLA in healthy donors. This table comes from immunoSEQ multiplex PCR, and its TCRdb copy is limited to in-frame clones, with some not included. The sample lists 130,000 or so clones; roughly nine tenths were seen once. The sample was PBMCs. These receptors came from a man younger than 45 in good health and CMV-seronegative.

V usage is TRBV7-9 and J usage is TRBJ2-1; D unresolved. Germline CDR1 SEHNR, CDR2 FQNEAQ (reference sequence). Trimming removed 1 base at V and 10 bases at J, with 8 bases between. The CDR3 loop spans 12 amino acids. The CDR3 sequence: CASSLGQVEQFF. The CDR3 bases are TGTGCCAGCAGCTTAGGGCAGGTAGAGCAGTTCTTC. The whole variable domain, filled in from reference TRBV7-9 and TRBJ2-1, reads DTGVSQNPRHKITKRGQNVTFRCDPISEHNRLYWYRQTLGQGPEFLTYFQNEAQLEKSRLLSDRFSAERPKGSFSTLEIQRTEQGDSAMYLCASSLGQVEQFFGPGTRLTVL.

CDR3 in amino acids: CSVGAFRTGQETQYF. CDR3 DNA sequence: TGCAGCGTTGGGGCTTTTAGGACAGGGCAAGAGACCCAGTACTTC. This chain links TRBV29-1 with TRBJ2-5; 8 nucleotides align to TRBD1. Germline loops: CDR1 SQVTM, CDR2 ANQGSEA. J lost 2 bases, V lost 4 bases, and 9 bases had no gene match. The CDR3 sequence is 15 residues long.

The chain has TRBV9 and TRBJ2-1, with D perhaps matching TRBD1 (5 bases). Germline V CDR1 and CDR2: SGDLS, YYNGEE. Deletions cut 3 bases from V and 2 bases from J, with 12 bases between. The CDR3 extends over 15 amino acids. DNA for the CDR3: TGTGCCAGCAGCGCCCCGCCAGGGCCCTACAATGAGCAGTTCTTC. Translated, it gives CASSAPPGPYNEQFF.

In DNA, the CDR3 is TGCGCCAGCAGCTTGGTGGGCCCGAGCTCTGGAAACACCATATATTTT. Protein product: CASSLVGPSSGNTIYF. The chain joins TRBV5-1 to TRBJ1-3; D gene unclear. CDR1 and CDR2 from the germline V gene are SGHRS and YFSETQ. Deletions cut 0 bases from V and 0 bases from J, with 10 bases between. The length of the CDR3 is 16 residues.

The chain links TRBV5-4 to TRBJ1-6; unclear D gene. V lost 1 base, J lost 7 bases, and 15 bases lay in between. The CDR3 loop spans 16 amino acids. Germline loops: CDR1 SGHNT, CDR2 YYREEE (reference sequence). The DNA of the CDR3 is TGTGCCAGCAGCTTGCGAAACGCCCCGGGGAATTCACCCCTCCACTTT. This codes for CASSLRNAPGNSPLHF.

J is TRBJ1-2 and V is TRBV27; 8 bases are a match to TRBD1. J lost 4 bases, V lost 3 bases, and 4 bases had no gene match. The CDR3 loop spans 14 amino acids. Germline CDR1 and CDR2: MNHEY and SMNVEV (reference sequence). The CDR3 DNA follows: TGTGCCAGCAGTTTGGATGGGACAGGCTATGGCTACACCTTC. Translation: CASSLDGTGYGYTF.

The rearrangement links TRBV7-2 to TRBJ2-5, with D perhaps TRBD2 (5 bases). The ends were cut back, 1 base at V and 1 base at J, with 7 bases in the middle. The V gene's germline CDR1 is SGHTA and CDR2 FQGNSA. CDR3 size: 14 residues. The CDR3: CASSLGLAQETQYF. Here the CDR3 DNA reads TGTGCCAGCAGCTTAGGGCTAGCCCAAGAGACCCAGTACTTC.

The chain is built from TRBV12-5 and TRBJ2-3; a possible D gene is TRBD1 (5 bases). The germline V and J ends were trimmed by 6 bases and 1 base, with 11 bases remaining between them. CDR3 size: 14 residues. CDR1 and CDR2 (germline): LGHNT, FRNRAP. The CDR3, as DNA: TGTGCTAGTGGAAACACAGGAGGCACAGATACGCAGTATTTT. Translated, it gives CASGNTGGTDTQYF.

The chain has TRBV6-1 and TRBJ1-1; D gene ambiguous. V was pared by 1 base and J by 0 bases, with 9 bases between. The germline gives CDR1 MNHNS, CDR2 SASEGT. The CDR3 consists of 15 residues. Here the CDR3 DNA reads TGTGCCAGCAGTGAAGATGAAAGCTTGAACACTGAAGCTTTCTTT. Amino acid sequence: CASSEDESLNTEAFF.

This sequence joins TRBV4-3 and TRBJ2-7; the match to TRBD1 covers 8 bases. V shed 1 base, J shed 4 bases, and the junction held 6 bases outside the gene matches. The CDR3 has 15 residues. Germline V lookup: CDR1 LGHNA, CDR2 YSLEER. CDR3 DNA sequence: TGCGCCAGCAGCCAAGGACAGGGGATCGAATACGAGCAGTACTTC. Translation gives CASSQGQGIEYEQYF.

This clone was recorded many times. This chain joins TRBV11-2 and TRBJ1-3, with TRBD1 matching over 7 bases. In germline, CDR1 is SGHAT, CDR2 FQNNGV. This CDR3 has 15 amino acids. The trim removed 6 bases at V and 1 base at J, leaving 6 bases unmatched. CDR3 DNA: TGTGCCAGCAGATTGGGGACAGAGTCTGGAAACACCATATATTTT. It specifies CASRLGTESGNTIYF. The entire variable domain, with the rest obtained from reference TRBV11-2 and TRBJ1-3, is as follows: EAGVAQSPRYKIIEKRQSVAFWCNPISGHATLYWYQQILGQGPKLLIQFQNNGVVDDSQLPKDRFSAERLKGVDSTLKIQPAKLEDSAVYLCASRLGTESGNTIYFGEGSWLTVV.

J is TRBJ2-7 and V is TRBV11-1, with 9 positions matching TRBD2. The length of the CDR3 is 17 residues. Germline lookup yields CDR1 SGHAT and CDR2 FQDESV (reference sequence). V lost 5 bases and J lost 0; bases outside the gene matches: 11. Here the CDR3 reads CASSQPGSGGFSYEQYF. The CDR3 coding sequence is TGTGCCAGCAGCCAGCCAGGGAGCGGGGGGTTCTCCTACGAGCAGTACTTC.

This rearrangement joins TRBV15 to TRBJ1-1; weak D call: TRBD1 (5 bases). Deletions cut 0 bases from V and 5 bases from J, with 13 bases between. CDR1 and CDR2 from the germline V gene are LNHNV and YYDKDF (reference sequence). This CDR3 region has 15 residues. The CDR3 nucleotides read TGTGCCACCAGCAGAGATCGCGGAAGGGGAACTGAAGCTTTCTTT. Amino acid sequence: CATSRDRGRGTEAFF.

This sequence joins TRBV5-1 and TRBJ2-5, with D possibly being TRBD1 (6 bases). TRBJ2-7 matches the DNA end more closely, so the J call is doubtful. The CDR3 contains 15 residues. Germline CDR1 reads SGHRS; CDR2 reads YFSETQ. The CDR3 loop reads CASSPRQGKTYEQYF. In nucleotides, the CDR3 is TGCGCCAGCAGCCCCCGCCAGGGGAAGACCTACGAGCAGTACTTC.

The chain employs TRBV9 and TRBJ2-3, with TRBD2 identical over 14 bases. CDR3 length: 19 amino acids. The J segment lost 5 bases and the V segment lost 4 bases, leaving 15 bases of the junction unmatched. The V gene's germline CDR1 is SGDLS and CDR2 YYNGEE. The CDR3 nucleotides are TGTGCCAGCAGCCCCCCACCTTCGACTAGCGGGGGGGCCGTAGATACGCAGTATTTT. Protein sequence: CASSPPPSTSGGAVDTQYF.

V is TRBV9 and J is TRBJ2-1; 15 bases align to TRBD2. The CDR3 runs 21 residues. V lost 4 bases and J lost 2; bases outside the gene matches: 16. CDR1 is SGDLS, CDR2 YYNGEE, per germline. The CDR3 reads CASSSAFPGLAGGLTYNEQFF. The CDR3 DNA is TGTGCCAGCAGCTCGGCTTTTCCGGGACTAGCGGGGGGACTAACCTACAATGAGCAGTTCTTC.

V and J are TRBV7-8 and TRBJ1-3; D perhaps matches TRBD1 (5 bases). V was clipped by 5 bases and J by 1 base, with 12 bases between them. CDR1 is SGHVS, CDR2 FQNEAQ, per germline. The CDR3 consists of 15 residues. CDR3 coding DNA: TGTGCCAGCAGCCTTCGGGGGTTATCTGGAAACACCATATATTTT. It translates to CASSLRGLSGNTIYF.

This clone has just a few counts. The chain recombines TRBV7-9 with TRBJ1-6; TRBD1 matches 7 bases. Germline CDR1 is SEHNR and CDR2 is FQNEAQ (reference sequence). Germline trimming cut 3 bases from V and 7 bases from J; bases unmatched to any gene: 3. The CDR3 is 14 residues long. The CDR3 region has the DNA TGTGCCAGCAGCTTGGGACAGCACAATTCACCCCTCCACTTT. Amino acids: CASSLGQHNSPLHF. The full variable domain, in which reference TRBV7-9 and TRBJ1-6 provide the parts outside the CDR3, is DTGVSQNPRHKITKRGQNVTFRCDPISEHNRLYWYRQTLGQGPEFLTYFQNEAQLEKSRLLSDRFSAERPKGSFSTLEIQRTEQGDSAMYLCASSLGQHNSPLHFGNGTRLTVT.

The chain uses TRBV9 and TRBJ2-1, with D perhaps matching TRBD2 (6 bases). V shed 3 bases and J shed 9 bases, with 7 bases lying between them. CDR1 is SGDLS and CDR2 is YYNGEE in the germline V gene. CDR3 length equals 11 residues. The CDR3 reads CASSDGGEQFF. The CDR3 DNA sequence: TGTGCCAGCAGCGACGGGGGTGAGCAGTTCTTC. Full variable domain (rest looked up from reference TRBV9 and TRBJ2-1): DSGVTQTPKHLITATGQRVTLRCSPRSGDLSVYWYQQSLDQGLQFLIQYYNGEERAKGNILERFSAQQFPDLHSELNLSSLELGDSALYFCASSDGGEQFFGPGTRLTVL.

This chain connects TRBV7-2 to TRBJ2-2, with D perhaps matching TRBD2 (5 bases). CDR3 size: 13 residues. Germline V gene sequence: CDR1 SGHTA, CDR2 FQGNSA. V dropped 5 bases and J dropped 7 bases, with 11 bases sitting between them. The CDR3 bases are TGTGCCAGCAGCCTAGGCGGGTTCGGGGAGCTGTTTTTT. Its protein product is CASSLGGFGELFF.

This clone was picked up one time. The V call is TRBV5-1, the J call TRBJ2-1; weak D call: TRBD2 (7 bases). This CDR3 comprises 15 residues. V dropped 5 bases and J dropped 0 bases, with 12 bases sitting between them. Germline CDR1 and CDR2: SGHRS and YFSETQ. Here the CDR3 reads CASSAGGPSYNEQFF. The DNA for the CDR3 is TGCGCCAGCAGTGCCGGGGGGCCCTCCTACAATGAGCAGTTCTTC.

The chain combines TRBV6-5 with TRBJ1-1, with 7 bases fitting TRBD1. Germline V lookup: CDR1 MNHEY, CDR2 SVGAGI. Trimming cost V 4 bases and J 1 base; bases outside gene matches: 6. The CDR3 is made up of 15 amino acids. The CDR3 spells CASSLQGITNTEAFF. DNA of the CDR3: TGTGCCAGCAGTTTACAGGGGATTACGAACACTGAAGCTTTCTTT.

CDR3 nucleotide sequence: TGTGCCAGCAGCCCTAGCTCAGGCTATGGCTACACCTTC. Its translation: CASSPSSGYGYTF. The rearrangement links TRBV9 to TRBJ1-2; D is undetermined. In germline, CDR1 is SGDLS, CDR2 YYNGEE. The V end was cut by 4 bases, the J end by 4 bases, with 11 bases between. This CDR3 contains 13 residues.